The clone carrying this T cell receptor (beta chain) was observed many times. Its target is not known. The sequenced fragment ends 3 residues before the CDR3 boundary, so the rest is inferred from the germline J gene. The entry originates in a study of T cell clonality in common variable immunodeficiency. Notes on the study in general: Authors noted CVID clonality's cause needs subpopulation repertoire sequencing. Reportedly, TCR beta sequences from common variable immunodeficiency showed fewer deletions and N-nucleotide insertions.

CDR3 size: 15 residues. With V trimmed by 2 bases and J by 4 bases, 7 bases remained unmatched. Per germline, CDR1 KGHSH and CDR2 LQKENI. Data came from immunoSEQ multiplex PCR; TCRdb stores just in-frame clones and leaves some out. This sample comprises 16,000 or so clones, none seen once only. Patients and controls were mostly of Caucasian heritage. No CVID subject was ill or on immunomodulatory drugs when sampled. Sequencing was done on a sample of peripheral blood mononuclear cells. This clonotype was sampled from a human donor with common variable immunodeficiency. The chain couples TRBV18 to TRBJ2-5, with TRBD1 matching over 7 bases. The CDR3 loop reads CASSPETGSAETQYF. CDR3 DNA, as far as it was read: TGTGCCAGCTCACCAGAGACAGGGTCGGCAGAGACC.